Shown below are 13 T cell receptor beta chains from a single sample sequenced in a study of response to subunit inactivated influenza vaccine. TCRdb reprocessed the RT-PCR reads via MiXCR and lists one record per CDR3 protein. Among 150,000 to 200,000 distinct CDR3 sequences listed, over 9.5% were seen once. The same data also went into a second study, on T cells expressing NK-cell markers. This second study notes: The cDNA for TCR beta came from 5'RACE template switching with UMIs.

The material was CD8+ T cells sorted from PBMCs, obtained about 11 days after vaccination. These receptors were taken from a man over 45 who received an inactivated influenza vaccine.

This clonotype was observed many times. The V call is TRBV12-3 or TRBV12-4, the J call TRBJ2-1; possibly TRBD2 for D (6 bases). Deletions cut 2 bases from V and 6 bases from J, with 8 bases between. The CDR3 is 13 residues long. CDR3: CASSLIGGNEQFF. The CDR3 DNA follows: TGTGCCAGCAGTTTAATCGGGGGCAATGAGCAGTTCTTC.

The sample holds many counts of this clonotype. This chain connects TRBV29-1 to TRBJ1-1; D possibly corresponds to TRBD1 (5 bases). The CDR3 extends over 12 amino acids. The germline V gene encodes CDR1 SQVTM and CDR2 ANQGSEA. V was shortened by 5 bases and J by 3 bases, with 10 bases between the two germline ends. CDR3 protein: CSVTAGYTEAFF. CDR3 in DNA: TGCAGCGTTACCGCAGGGTACACTGAAGCTTTCTTT.

This clonotype turned up a few times. V gene TRBV6-5 combines with J gene TRBJ1-3; TRBD1 might be the D (6 bases). The CDR3 has 16 amino acids. CDR1 is MNHEY, CDR2 SVGAGI, per germline. Trimming removed 0 bases from V and 4 bases from J, with 13 bases in between. In DNA, the CDR3 is TGTGCCAGCAGTTACTCTCCCTCAGGGGCCGGAAACACCATATATTTT. Protein: CASSYSPSGAGNTIYF.

Only a few counts were recorded for this clonotype. The chain couples TRBV28 to TRBJ2-5; D unclear. V gave up 6 bases and J gave up 5 bases, with 16 bases separating them. Germline V lookup: CDR1 MDHEN, CDR2 SYDVKM. The length of the CDR3 is 14 residues. CDR3: CASRPPQLGETQYF. DNA for the CDR3: TGTGCCAGCAGACCCCCACAGCTCGGGGAGACCCAGTACTTC.

This clonotype was seen at least ten times. The genes are TRBV4-1 and TRBJ2-3; TRBD2 aligns across 7 bases. The CDR3 contains 15 residues. After removal of 2 bases from V and 6 bases from J, the junction contained 8 bases not matched to a gene. CDR1 and CDR2 from the germline V gene are MGHRA and YSYEKL. The CDR3 reads CASSQNRGLGDTQYF. The CDR3 DNA reads TGCGCCAGCAGCCAAAACCGTGGACTAGGGGATACGCAGTATTTT.

This clonotype has a count of ten or more. The chain couples TRBV12-3 or TRBV12-4 to TRBJ2-7, with a tentative D call TRBD2 (6 bases). The CDR3 runs to 14 residues. The V end lost 5 bases, the J end lost 5 bases, and 16 bases lay between the germline ends. This CDR3 reads CASSPTSSGHEQYF. The CDR3 DNA reads as TGTGCCAGCAGTCCAACTAGCTCGGGCCACGAGCAGTACTTC.

This clonotype was seen only a few times. The chain employs TRBV6-5 and TRBJ2-1; D gene uncertain. Germline V gene sequence: CDR1 MNHEY, CDR2 SVGAGI. This CDR3 has 12 residues. The germline V and J ends were trimmed by 10 bases and 2 bases, with 9 bases remaining between them. CDR3 bases: TGTGCCACCCTAGGAGCCTACAATGAGCAGTTCTTC. Its protein product is CATLGAYNEQFF.

V is TRBV2 and J is TRBJ2-7, with TRBD2 as a possible D gene (7 bases). The germline V and J ends were trimmed by 6 bases and 0 bases, with 30 bases remaining between them. Germline CDR1 SNHLY, CDR2 FYNNEI. The CDR3 extends over 20 amino acids. This CDR3 reads CASSKHDRPTAGAFSYEQYF. The CDR3 DNA follows: TGTGCCAGCAGCAAACACGATCGCCCGACGGCGGGGGCCTTCTCCTACGAGCAGTACTTC.

The V call is TRBV6-6, the J call TRBJ1-5, with D unresolved. Germline V gene data show CDR1 as MNHNY and CDR2 as SVGAGI (reference sequence). The V and J ends lost 8 bases and 1 base respectively, with 9 bases between them. This CDR3 comprises 13 residues. The CDR3 here is CASSRASNQPQHF. CDR3 nucleotide sequence: TGTGCCAGCTCCCGGGCGAGCAATCAGCCCCAGCATTTT.

This clonotype was seen more than once but under ten times. The chain links TRBV4-1 to TRBJ1-2; possible D gene TRBD1, 5 bases. The ends were cut back, 1 base at V and 8 bases at J, with 11 bases in the middle. The CDR3 runs to 13 residues. Per germline, CDR1 MGHRA and CDR2 YSYEKL. The DNA of the CDR3 is TGCGCCAGCAGCCAAGCCGGGGGTTGGGGCTACACCTTC. Translation: CASSQAGGWGYTF.

This clonotype has a handful of counts. CDR3 DNA: TGTGCCAGCAGTTTAGCACCTCCCCTGTCGTACAATGAGCAGTTCTTC. Residues: CASSLAPPLSYNEQFF. This sequence joins TRBV12-3 or TRBV12-4 and TRBJ2-1; D unclear. V shed 0 bases and J shed 4 bases, with 13 bases lying between them. The CDR3 is 16 residues long.

V and J are TRBV10-3 and TRBJ2-7; the match to TRBD1 covers 11 bases. The V segment lost 0 bases and the J segment 3 bases; nucleotides outside the gene matches: 4. Germline loops: CDR1 ENHRY, CDR2 SYGVKD. The CDR3 totals 16 residues. Written as DNA, the CDR3 is TGTGCCATCAGTGAGTCTGGGGACAGGGGGTTCTACGAGCAGTACTTC. The encoded protein is CAISESGDRGFYEQYF.

The genes are TRBV15 and TRBJ2-5; D may be TRBD1 or TRBD2 (5 bases each). The CDR3 is 13 amino acids. V lost 4 bases and J lost 3, with 9 bases in between. CDR1 is LNHNV, CDR2 YYDKDF, per germline (reference sequence). CDR3 sequence reads: CATSTGTEETQYF. DNA for the CDR3: TGTGCCACCAGCACAGGGACCGAAGAGACCCAGTACTTC.